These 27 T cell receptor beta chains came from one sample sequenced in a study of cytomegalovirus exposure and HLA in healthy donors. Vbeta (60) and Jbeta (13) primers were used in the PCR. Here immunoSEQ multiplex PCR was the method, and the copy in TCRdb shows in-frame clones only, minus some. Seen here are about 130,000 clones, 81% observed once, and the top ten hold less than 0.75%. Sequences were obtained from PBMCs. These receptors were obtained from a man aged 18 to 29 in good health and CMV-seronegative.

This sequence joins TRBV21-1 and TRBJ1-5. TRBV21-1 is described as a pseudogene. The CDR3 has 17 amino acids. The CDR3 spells CASSKNAAAVGNQPQHF. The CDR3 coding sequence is TGTGCCAGCAGCAAAAACGCAGCGGCAGTTGGCAATCAGCCCCAGCATTTT.

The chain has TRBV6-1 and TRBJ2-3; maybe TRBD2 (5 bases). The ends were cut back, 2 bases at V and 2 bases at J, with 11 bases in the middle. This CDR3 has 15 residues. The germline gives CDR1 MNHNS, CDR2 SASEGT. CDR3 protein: CASSERGFDTDTQYF. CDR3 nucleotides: TGTGCCAGCAGTGAAAGAGGGTTTGACACAGATACGCAGTATTTT.

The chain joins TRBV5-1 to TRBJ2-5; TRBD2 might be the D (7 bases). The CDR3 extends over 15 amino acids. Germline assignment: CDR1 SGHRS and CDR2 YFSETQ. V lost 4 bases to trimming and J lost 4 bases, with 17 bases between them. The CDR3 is CASSGEGGGTETQYF. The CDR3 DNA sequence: TGCGCCAGCAGCGGGGAGGGCGGGGGCACAGAGACCCAGTACTTC.

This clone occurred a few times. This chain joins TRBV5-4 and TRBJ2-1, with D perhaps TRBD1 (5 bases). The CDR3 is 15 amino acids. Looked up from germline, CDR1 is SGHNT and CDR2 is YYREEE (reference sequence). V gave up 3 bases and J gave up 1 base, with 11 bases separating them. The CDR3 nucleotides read TGTGCCAGCAGCTCCAGGGTAATTTCCTACAATGAGCAGTTCTTC. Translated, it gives CASSSRVISYNEQFF.

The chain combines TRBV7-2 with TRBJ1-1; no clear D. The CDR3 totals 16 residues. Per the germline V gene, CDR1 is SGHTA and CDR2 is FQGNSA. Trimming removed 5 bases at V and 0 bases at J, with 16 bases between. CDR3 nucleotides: TGTGCCAGCAGCCTTGCTAACTTGATCATGAACACTGAAGCTTTCTTT. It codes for CASSLANLIMNTEAFF.

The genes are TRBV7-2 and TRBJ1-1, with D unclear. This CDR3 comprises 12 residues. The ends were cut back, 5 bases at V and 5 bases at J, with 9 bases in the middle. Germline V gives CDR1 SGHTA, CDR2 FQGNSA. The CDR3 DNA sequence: TGTGCCAGCAGCCGAGACAAGACTGAAGCTTTCTTT. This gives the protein CASSRDKTEAFF.

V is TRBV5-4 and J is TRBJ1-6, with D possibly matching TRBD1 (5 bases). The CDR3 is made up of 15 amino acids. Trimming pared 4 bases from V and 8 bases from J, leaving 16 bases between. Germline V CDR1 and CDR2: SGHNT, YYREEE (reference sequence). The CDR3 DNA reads TGTGCCAGCAGCCGAACACAGGTGATCGATTCACCCCTCCACTTT. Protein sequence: CASSRTQVIDSPLHF.

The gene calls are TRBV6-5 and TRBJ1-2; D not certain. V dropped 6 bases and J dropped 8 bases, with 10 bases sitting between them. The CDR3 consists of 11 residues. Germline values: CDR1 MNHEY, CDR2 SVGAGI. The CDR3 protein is CASRAAAGYTF. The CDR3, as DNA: TGTGCCAGCAGGGCGGCAGCCGGCTACACCTTC.

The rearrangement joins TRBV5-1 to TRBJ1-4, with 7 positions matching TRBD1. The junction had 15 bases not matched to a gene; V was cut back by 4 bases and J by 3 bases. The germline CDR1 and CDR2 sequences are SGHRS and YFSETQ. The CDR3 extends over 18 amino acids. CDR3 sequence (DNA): TGCGCCAGCAGCCCCCCCAGGAGGGGGACAGCTTCTAATGAAAAACTGTTTTTT. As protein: CASSPPRRGTASNEKLFF.

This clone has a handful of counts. The DNA for the CDR3 is TGTGCCAGCAGCTCGACAGGGGGTCCCTACGAGCAGTACTTC. This translates into CASSSTGGPYEQYF. The chain couples TRBV7-2 to TRBJ2-7, with TRBD1 identical over 9 bases. CDR1 and CDR2 from the germline V gene are SGHTA and FQGNSA. Losses at the gene ends were 4 bases for V and 2 bases for J; bases not matched to a gene: 3. The CDR3 has 14 amino acids.

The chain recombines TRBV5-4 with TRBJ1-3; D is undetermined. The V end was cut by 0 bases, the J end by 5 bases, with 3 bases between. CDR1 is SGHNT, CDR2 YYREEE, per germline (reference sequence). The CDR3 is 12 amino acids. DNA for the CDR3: TGTGCCAGCAGCTTGGACAGAAACACCATATATTTT. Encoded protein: CASSLDRNTIYF.

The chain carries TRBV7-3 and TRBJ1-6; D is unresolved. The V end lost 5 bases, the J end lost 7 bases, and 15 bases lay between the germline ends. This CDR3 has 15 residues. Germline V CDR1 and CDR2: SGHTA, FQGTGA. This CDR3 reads CASSAAGRGNSPLHF. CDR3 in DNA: TGTGCCAGCAGCGCCGCTGGACGGGGAAATTCACCCCTCCACTTT. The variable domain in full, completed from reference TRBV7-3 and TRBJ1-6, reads GAGVSQTPSNKVTEKGKYVELRCDPISGHTALYWYRQSLGQGPEFLIYFQGTGAADDSGLPNDRFFAVRPEGSVSTLKIQRTERGDSAVYLCASSAAGRGNSPLHFGNGTRLTVT.

The CDR3 DNA reads TGTGCCAGCAGTAAGGGGGGGGACTACAATGAGCAGTTCTTC. It codes for CASSKGGDYNEQFF. This chain links TRBV27 with TRBJ2-1, with D perhaps matching TRBD2 (7 bases). The ends were cut back, 5 bases at V and 3 bases at J, with 11 bases in the middle. This CDR3 has 14 residues. Germline lookup yields CDR1 MNHEY and CDR2 SMNVEV (reference sequence).

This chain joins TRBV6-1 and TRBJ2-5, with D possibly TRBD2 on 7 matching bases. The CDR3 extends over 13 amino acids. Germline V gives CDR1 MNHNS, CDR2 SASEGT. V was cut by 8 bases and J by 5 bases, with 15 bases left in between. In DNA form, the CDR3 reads TGTGCCAGCGGGGGGGGGCCTTGGGAGACCCAGTACTTC. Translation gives CASGGGPWETQYF.

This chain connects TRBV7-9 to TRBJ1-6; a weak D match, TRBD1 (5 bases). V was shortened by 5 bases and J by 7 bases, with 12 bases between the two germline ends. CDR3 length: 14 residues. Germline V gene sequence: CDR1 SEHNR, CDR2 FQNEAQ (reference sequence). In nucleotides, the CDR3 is TGTGCCAGCAGCAAGGGGCGGGGAAATTCACCCCTCCACTTT. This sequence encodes CASSKGRGNSPLHF.

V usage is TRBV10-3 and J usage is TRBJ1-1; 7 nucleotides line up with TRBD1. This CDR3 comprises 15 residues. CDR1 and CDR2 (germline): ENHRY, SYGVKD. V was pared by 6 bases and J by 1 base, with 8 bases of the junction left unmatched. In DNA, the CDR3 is TGTGCCATCAGCGACCCTGGACAGGCGAACACTGAAGCTTTCTTT. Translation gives CAISDPGQANTEAFF.

The CDR3 region is CASSYPPSDTQYF. CDR3 sequence (DNA): TGTGCCAGCAGTTACCCCCCCTCAGATACGCAGTATTTT. The V and J genes are TRBV6-6 and TRBJ2-3; D is unclear. From germline, CDR1 is MNHNY and CDR2 SVGAGI (reference sequence). The CDR3 spans 13 residues. Trimming removed 2 bases from V and 4 bases from J, with 7 bases in between.

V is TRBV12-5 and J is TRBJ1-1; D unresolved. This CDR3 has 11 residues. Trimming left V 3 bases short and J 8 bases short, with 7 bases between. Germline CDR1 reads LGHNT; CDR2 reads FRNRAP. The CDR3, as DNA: TGTGCTAGTGGTTTCGGTTCGGAAGCTTTCTTT. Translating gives CASGFGSEAFF.

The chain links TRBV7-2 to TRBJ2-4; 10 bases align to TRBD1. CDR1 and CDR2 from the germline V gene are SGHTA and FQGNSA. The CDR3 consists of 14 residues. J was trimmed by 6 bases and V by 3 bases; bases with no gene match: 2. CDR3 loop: CASSFRTGGNIQYF. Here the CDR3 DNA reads TGTGCCAGCAGCTTCCGGACAGGGGGAAACATTCAGTACTTC.

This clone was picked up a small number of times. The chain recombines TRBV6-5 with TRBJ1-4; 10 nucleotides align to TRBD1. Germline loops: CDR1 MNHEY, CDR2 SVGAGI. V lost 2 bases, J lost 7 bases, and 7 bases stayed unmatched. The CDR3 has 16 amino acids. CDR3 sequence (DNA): TGTGCCAGCAGTTACCATCCGGGACAGGGGTCTGAAAAACTGTTTTTT. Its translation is CASSYHPGQGSEKLFF.

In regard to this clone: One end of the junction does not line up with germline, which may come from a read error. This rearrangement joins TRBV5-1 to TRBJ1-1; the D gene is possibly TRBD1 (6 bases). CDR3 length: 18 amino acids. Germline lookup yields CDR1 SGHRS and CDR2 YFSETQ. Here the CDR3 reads CASSLGWAGVQMNTEAFF. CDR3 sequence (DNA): TGCGCCAGCAGTTTGGGGTGGGCAGGGGTCCAAATGAACACTGAAGCTTTCTTT.

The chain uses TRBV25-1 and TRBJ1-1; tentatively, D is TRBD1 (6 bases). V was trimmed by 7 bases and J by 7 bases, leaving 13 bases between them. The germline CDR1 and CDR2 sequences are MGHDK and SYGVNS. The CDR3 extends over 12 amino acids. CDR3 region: CASTRDKDEAFF. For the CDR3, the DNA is TGTGCCAGCACCCGGGACAAAGATGAAGCTTTCTTT.

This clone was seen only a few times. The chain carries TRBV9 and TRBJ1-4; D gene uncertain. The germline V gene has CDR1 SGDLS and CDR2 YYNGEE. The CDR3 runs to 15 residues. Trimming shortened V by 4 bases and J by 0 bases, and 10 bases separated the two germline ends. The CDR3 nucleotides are TGTGCCAGCAGCCCTCCACATGCAACTAATGAAAAACTGTTTTTT. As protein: CASSPPHATNEKLFF.

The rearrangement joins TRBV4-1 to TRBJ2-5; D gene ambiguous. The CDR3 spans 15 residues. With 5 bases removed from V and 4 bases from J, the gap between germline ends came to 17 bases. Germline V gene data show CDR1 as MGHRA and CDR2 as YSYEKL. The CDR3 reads CASSSPTDPGETQYF. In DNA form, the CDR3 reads TGCGCCAGCAGCTCGCCGACGGATCCGGGAGAGACCCAGTACTTC.

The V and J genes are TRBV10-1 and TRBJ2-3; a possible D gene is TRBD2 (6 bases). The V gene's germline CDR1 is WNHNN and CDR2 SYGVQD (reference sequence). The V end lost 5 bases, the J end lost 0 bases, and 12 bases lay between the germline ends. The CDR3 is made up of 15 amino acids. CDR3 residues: CASSFGGASTDTQYF. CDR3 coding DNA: TGCGCCAGCAGTTTCGGCGGGGCTAGCACAGATACGCAGTATTTT.

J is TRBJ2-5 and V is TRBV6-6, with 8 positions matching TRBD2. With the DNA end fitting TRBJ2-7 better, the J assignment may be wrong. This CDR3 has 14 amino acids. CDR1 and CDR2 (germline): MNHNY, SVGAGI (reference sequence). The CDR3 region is CASSPGTRVYEQYF. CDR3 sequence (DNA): TGTGCCAGCAGTCCCGGGACTAGAGTATACGAGCAGTACTTC.

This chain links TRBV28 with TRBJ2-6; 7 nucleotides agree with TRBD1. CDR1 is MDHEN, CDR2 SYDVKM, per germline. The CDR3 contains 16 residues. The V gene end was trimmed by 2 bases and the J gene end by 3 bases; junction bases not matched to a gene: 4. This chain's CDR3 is CASSLGRGIGANVLTF. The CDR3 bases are TGTGCCAGCAGTTTAGGCAGGGGGATTGGGGCCAACGTCCTGACTTTC. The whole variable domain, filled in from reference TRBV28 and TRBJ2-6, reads DVKVTQSSRYLVKRTGEKVFLECVQDMDHENMFWYRQDPGLGLRLIYFSYDVKMKEKGDIPEGYSVSREKKERFSLILESASTNQTSMYLCASSLGRGIGANVLTFGAGSRLTVL.